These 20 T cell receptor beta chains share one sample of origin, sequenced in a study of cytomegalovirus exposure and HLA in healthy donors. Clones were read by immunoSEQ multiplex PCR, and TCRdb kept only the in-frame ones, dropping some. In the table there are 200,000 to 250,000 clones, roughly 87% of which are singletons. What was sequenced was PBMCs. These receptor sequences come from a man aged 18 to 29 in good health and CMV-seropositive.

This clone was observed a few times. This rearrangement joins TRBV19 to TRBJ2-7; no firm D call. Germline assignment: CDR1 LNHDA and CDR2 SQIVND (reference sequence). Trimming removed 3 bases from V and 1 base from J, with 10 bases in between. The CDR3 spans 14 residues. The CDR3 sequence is CASSIWGKSYEQYF. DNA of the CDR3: TGTGCCAGTAGTATTTGGGGAAAGTCCTACGAGCAGTACTTC.

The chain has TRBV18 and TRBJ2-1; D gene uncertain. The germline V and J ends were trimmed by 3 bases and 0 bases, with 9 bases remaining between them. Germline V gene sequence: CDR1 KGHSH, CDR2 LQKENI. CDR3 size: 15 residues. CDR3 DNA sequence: TGTGCCAGCTCACCCAGAGAGGTCTCCTACAATGAGCAGTTCTTC. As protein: CASSPREVSYNEQFF.

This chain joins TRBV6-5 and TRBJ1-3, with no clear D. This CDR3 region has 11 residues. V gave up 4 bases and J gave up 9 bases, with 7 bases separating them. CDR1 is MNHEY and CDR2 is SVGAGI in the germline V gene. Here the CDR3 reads CASSWGATIYF. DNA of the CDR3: TGTGCCAGCAGTTGGGGTGCCACCATATATTTT.

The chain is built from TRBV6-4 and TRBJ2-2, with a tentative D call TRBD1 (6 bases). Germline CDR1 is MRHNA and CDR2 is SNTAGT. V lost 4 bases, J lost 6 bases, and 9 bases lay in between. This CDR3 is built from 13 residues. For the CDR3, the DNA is TGTGCCAGCAGTGTCAACAGGGCCGGGGAGCTGTTTTTT. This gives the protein CASSVNRAGELFF.

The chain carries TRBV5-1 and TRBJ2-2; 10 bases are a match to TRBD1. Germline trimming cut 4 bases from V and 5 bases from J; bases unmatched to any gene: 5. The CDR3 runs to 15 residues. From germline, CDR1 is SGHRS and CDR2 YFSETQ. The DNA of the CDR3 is TGCGCCAGCAGCCTCCGGACAGGGGGGACCGGGGAGCTGTTTTTT. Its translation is CASSLRTGGTGELFF.

The CDR3 coding sequence is TGTGCCAGCAGCCAAGAACTCGGGTGGGAGCAGTACTTC. It yields the protein CASSQELGWEQYF. The rearrangement links TRBV14 to TRBJ2-7; D gene ambiguous. CDR3 length equals 13 residues. V was pared by 0 bases and J by 7 bases, with 10 bases between. Germline V lookup: CDR1 SGHDN, CDR2 FVKESK. Filled out from reference TRBV14 and TRBJ2-7, the complete variable domain reads EAGVTQFPSHSVIEKGQTVTLRCDPISGHDNLYWYRRVMGKEIKFLLHFVKESKQDESGMPNNRFLAERTGGTYSTLKVQPAELEDSGVYFCASSQELGWEQYFGPGTRLTVT.

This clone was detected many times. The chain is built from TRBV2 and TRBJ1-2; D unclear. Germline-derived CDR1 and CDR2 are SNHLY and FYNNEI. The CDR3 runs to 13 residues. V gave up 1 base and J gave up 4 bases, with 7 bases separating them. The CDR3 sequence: CASSEDGLYGYTF. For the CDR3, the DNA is TGTGCCAGCAGTGAAGACGGTCTCTATGGCTACACCTTC.

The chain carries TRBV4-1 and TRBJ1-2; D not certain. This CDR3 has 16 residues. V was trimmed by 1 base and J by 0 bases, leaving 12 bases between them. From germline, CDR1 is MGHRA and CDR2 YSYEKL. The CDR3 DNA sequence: TGCGCCAGCAGCCAAGTTCCCCCATCTACTAACTATGGCTACACCTTC. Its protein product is CASSQVPPSTNYGYTF.

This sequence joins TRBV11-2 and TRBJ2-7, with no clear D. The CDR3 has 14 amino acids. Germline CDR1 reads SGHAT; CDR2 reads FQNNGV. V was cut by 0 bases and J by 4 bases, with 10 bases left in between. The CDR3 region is CASSLDRGWYEQYF. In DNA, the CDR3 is TGTGCCAGCAGCTTAGATCGCGGTTGGTACGAGCAGTACTTC.

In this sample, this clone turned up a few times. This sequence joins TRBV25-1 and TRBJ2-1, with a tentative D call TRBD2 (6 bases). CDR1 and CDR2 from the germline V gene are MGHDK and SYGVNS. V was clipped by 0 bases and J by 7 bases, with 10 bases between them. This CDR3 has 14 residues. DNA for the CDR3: TGTGCCAGCAGTGAATATGTGGGGAGGAATGAGCAGTTCTTC. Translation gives CASSEYVGRNEQFF.

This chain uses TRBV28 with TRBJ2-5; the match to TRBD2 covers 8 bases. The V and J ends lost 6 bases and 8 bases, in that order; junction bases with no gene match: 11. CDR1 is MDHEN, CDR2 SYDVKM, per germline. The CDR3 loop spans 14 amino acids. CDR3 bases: TGTGCCAGCAGCCTCCATACGGCGGGGGGCACCCAGTACTTC. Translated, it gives CASSLHTAGGTQYF.

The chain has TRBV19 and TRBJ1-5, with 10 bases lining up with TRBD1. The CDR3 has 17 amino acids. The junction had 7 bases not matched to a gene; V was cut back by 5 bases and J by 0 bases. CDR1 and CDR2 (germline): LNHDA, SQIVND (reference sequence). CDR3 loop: CASSGWDRGLSNQPQHF. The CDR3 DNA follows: TGTGCCAGTAGTGGGTGGGACAGGGGTCTTAGCAATCAGCCCCAGCATTTT. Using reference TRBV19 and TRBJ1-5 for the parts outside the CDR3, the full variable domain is DGGITQSPKYLFRKEGQNVTLSCEQNLNHDAMYWYRQDPGQGLRLIYYSQIVNDFQKGDIAEGYSVSREKKESFPLTVTSAQKNPTAFYLCASSGWDRGLSNQPQHFGDGTRLSIL.

CDR3 residues: CASSAGTSGRQTQYF. The CDR3 DNA sequence: TGTGCCAGCAGTGCCGGGACTAGCGGGAGACAGACCCAGTACTTC. The rearrangement uses TRBV6-1 and TRBJ2-5, with 14 nucleotides matching TRBD2. Unmatched junction bases numbered 4, after V lost 4 bases and J lost 6 bases. This CDR3 has 15 residues. The germline V gene encodes CDR1 MNHNS and CDR2 SASEGT.

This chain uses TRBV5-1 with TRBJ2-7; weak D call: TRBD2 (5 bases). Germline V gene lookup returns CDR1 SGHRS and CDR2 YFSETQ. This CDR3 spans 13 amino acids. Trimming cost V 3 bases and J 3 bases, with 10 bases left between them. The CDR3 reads CASSSAGGYEQYF. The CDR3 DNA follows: TGCGCCAGCAGCTCCGCGGGCGGCTACGAGCAGTACTTC.

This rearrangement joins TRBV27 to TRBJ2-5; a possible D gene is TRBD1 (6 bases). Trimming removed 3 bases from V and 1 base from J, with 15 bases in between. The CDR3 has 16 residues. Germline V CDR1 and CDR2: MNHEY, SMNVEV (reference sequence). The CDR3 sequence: CASSFLLPTGQETQYF. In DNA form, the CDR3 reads TGTGCCAGCAGTTTCCTCCTCCCGACAGGCCAAGAGACCCAGTACTTC.

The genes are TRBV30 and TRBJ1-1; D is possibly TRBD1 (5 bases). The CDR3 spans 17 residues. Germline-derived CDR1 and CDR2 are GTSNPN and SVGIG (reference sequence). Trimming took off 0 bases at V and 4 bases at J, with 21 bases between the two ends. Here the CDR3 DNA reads TGTGCCTGGAGTGTACGAGTCAGCGGCCTTCAGGGCACTGAAGCTTTCTTT. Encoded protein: CAWSVRVSGLQGTEAFF.

CDR3 region: CASSSGGANEKLFF. For the CDR3, the DNA is TGTGCCAGCAGTTCAGGCGGGGCTAATGAAAAACTGTTTTTT. The rearrangement uses TRBV27 and TRBJ1-4; D remains unclear. The CDR3 contains 14 residues. Germline V lookup: CDR1 MNHEY, CDR2 SMNVEV (reference sequence). Trimming removed 4 bases from V and 3 bases from J, with 9 bases in between. Together with reference TRBV27 and TRBJ1-4, the CDR3 gives the full variable domain: EAQVTQNPRYLITVTGKKLTVTCSQNMNHEYMSWYRQDPGLGLRQIYYSMNVEVTDKGDVPEGYKVSRKEKRNFPLILESPSPNQTSLYFCASSSGGANEKLFFGSGTQLSVL.

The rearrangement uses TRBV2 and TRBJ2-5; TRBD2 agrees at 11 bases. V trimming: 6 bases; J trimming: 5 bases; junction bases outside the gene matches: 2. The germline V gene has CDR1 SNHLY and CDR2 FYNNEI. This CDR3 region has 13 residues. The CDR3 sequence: CASSSSGRETQYF. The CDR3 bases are TGTGCCAGCAGCTCTAGCGGGAGGGAGACCCAGTACTTC.

CDR3: CASSPTSNWYGYTF. As DNA, the CDR3 is TGTGCCAGCTCCCCAACGAGTAATTGGTATGGCTACACCTTC. The chain is built from TRBV18 and TRBJ1-2; D is unresolved. Per the germline V gene, CDR1 is KGHSH and CDR2 is LQKENI. V dropped 6 bases and J dropped 5 bases, with 16 bases sitting between them. The CDR3 is made up of 14 amino acids.

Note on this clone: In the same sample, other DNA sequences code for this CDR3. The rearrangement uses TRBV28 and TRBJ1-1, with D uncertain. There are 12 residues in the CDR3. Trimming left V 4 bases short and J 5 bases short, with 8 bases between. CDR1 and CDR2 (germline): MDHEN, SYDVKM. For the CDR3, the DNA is TGTGCCAGCAGTTCATTGGGTACTGAAGCTTTCTTT. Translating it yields CASSSLGTEAFF. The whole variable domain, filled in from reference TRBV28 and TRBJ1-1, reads DVKVTQSSRYLVKRTGEKVFLECVQDMDHENMFWYRQDPGLGLRLIYFSYDVKMKEKGDIPEGYSVSREKKERFSLILESASTNQTSMYLCASSSLGTEAFFGQGTRLTVV.